The clone carrying this T cell receptor (beta chain) turned up a few times. Its target is not known. Cells stained for CD3, CD4, CD8, CD45RA, CD27 and viability were sorted into four CD45RA/CD27 subsets. This entry comes from a study of naive and memory T cell subsets. Study results and caveats: Especially in CD8 cells, naive repertoires contained a few larger clonotypes, possibly CD45RA-re-expressing memory cells.

Germline assignment: CDR1 SGHTA and CDR2 FQGTGA. The CDR3 contains 20 residues. Trimming at V came to 7 bases and at J to 1 base, leaving 23 bases not matched to a gene. The beta constant-region primer was an equimolar mix of two oligonucleotides covering TRBC1 and TRBC2. The ligated cDNA underwent four PCR rounds using SP2 and nested alpha and beta constant-region primers. One entry per CDR3 protein results from TCRdb running MiXCR on the UMI-ligation and nested PCR reads. The data contain approximately 100,000 distinct CDR3 sequences, about 14% of them singletons. Sequenced sample: naive CD8+ T cells from blood. The chain carries TRBV7-3 and TRBJ2-3, with 7 bases identical to TRBD2. The source of this sequence is a human donor in good health. The CDR3: CASTPGPSGMRSHRTDTQYF. CDR3 bases: TGTGCCAGCACCCCGGGGCCCAGCGGGATGCGGTCTCATCGCACAGATACGCAGTATTTT.